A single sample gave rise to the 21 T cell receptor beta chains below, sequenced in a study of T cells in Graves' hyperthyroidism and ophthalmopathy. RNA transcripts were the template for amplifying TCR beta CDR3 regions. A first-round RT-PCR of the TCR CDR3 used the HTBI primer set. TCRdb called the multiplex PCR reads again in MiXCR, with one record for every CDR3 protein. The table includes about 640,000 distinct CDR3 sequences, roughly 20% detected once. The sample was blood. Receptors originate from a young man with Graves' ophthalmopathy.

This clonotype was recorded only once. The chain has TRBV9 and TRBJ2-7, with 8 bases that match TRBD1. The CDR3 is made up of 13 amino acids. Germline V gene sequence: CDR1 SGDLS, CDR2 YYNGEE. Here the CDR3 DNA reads TGTGCTTCTTCAGGACAGGGATTAAACGAGCAGTACTTC. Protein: CASSGQGLNEQYF.

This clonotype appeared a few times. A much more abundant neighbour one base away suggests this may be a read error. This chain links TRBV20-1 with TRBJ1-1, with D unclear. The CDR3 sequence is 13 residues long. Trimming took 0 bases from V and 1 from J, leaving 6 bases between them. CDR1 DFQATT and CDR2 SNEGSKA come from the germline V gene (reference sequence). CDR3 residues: CSARDVGNTEAFF. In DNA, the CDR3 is TGCAGTGCTAGAGATGTGGGGAACACTGAAGCTTTCTTT.

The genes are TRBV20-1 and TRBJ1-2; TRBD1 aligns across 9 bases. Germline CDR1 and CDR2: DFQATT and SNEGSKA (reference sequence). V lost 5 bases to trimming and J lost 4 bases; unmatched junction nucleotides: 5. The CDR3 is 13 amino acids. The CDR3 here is CSAETGGPYGYTF. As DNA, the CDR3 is TGCAGTGCTGAAACAGGGGGCCCCTATGGCTACACCTTC.

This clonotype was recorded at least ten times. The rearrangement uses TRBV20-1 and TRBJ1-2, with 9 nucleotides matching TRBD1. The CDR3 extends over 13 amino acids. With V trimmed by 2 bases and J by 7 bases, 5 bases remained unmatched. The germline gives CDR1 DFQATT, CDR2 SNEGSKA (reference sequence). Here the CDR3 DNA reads TGCAGTGCTAGACTCACAGGGGGCCTTGGCTACACCTTC. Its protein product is CSARLTGGLGYTF.

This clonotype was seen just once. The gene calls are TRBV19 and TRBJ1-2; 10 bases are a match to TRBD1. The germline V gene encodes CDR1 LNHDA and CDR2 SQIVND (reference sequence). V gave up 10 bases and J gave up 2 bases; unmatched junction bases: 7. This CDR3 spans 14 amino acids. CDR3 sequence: CATGRQGANYGYTF. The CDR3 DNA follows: TGTGCCACCGGTCGACAGGGGGCAAACTATGGCTACACCTTC.

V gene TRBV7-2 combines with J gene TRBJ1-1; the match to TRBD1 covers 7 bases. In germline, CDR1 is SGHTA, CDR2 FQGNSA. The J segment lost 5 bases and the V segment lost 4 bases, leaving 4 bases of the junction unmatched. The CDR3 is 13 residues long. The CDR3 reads CASSSTGKTEAFF. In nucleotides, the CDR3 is TGTGCCAGCAGCTCGACAGGGAAAACTGAAGCTTTCTTT.

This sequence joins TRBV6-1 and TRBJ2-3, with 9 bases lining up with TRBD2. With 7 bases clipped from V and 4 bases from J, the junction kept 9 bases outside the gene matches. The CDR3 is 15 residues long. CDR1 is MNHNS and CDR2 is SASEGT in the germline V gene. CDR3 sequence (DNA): TGTGCCAGCACCCCGGGACTAGCTGTTCCAGATACGCAGTATTTT. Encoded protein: CASTPGLAVPDTQYF.

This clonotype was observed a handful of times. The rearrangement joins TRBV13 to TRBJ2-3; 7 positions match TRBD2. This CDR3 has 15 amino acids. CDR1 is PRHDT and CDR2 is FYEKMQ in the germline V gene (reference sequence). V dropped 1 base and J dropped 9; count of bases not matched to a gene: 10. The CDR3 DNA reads TGTGCCAGCAGCTTAGAAGCGGGGTCCATTTGGACGCAGTATTTT. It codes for CASSLEAGSIWTQYF.

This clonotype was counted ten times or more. This CDR3 reads CSAPPGRAKDEQFF. CDR3 nucleotide sequence: TGCAGTGCCCCCCCCGGGAGGGCCAAGGATGAGCAGTTCTTC. This chain links TRBV20-1 with TRBJ2-1; 8 bases match TRBD2. CDR1 is DFQATT and CDR2 is SNEGSKA in the germline V gene (reference sequence). The CDR3 is 14 residues long. The V segment lost 6 bases and the J segment 8 bases; nucleotides outside the gene matches: 12.

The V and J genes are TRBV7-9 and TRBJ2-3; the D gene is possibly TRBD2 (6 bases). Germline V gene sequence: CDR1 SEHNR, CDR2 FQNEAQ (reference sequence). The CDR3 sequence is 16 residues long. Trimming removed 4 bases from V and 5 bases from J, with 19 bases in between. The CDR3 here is CASSSYSGGGEDTQYF. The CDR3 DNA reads TGTGCCAGCAGCTCATATAGCGGAGGAGGGGAAGATACGCAGTATTTT.

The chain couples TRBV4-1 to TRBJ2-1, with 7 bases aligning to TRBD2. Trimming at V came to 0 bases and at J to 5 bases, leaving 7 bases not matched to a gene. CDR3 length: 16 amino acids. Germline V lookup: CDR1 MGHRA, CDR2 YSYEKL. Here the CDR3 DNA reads TGCGCCAGCAGCCAAGATGCTAGCGGTCCTAACAATGAGCAGTTCTTC. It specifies CASSQDASGPNNEQFF.

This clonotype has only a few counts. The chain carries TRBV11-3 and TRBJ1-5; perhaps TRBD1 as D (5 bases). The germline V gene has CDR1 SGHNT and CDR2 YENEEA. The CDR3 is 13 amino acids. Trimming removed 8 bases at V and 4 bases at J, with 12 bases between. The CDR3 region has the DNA TGTGCCAGCCCACAGGCGGTGAATCAGCCCCAGCATTTT. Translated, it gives CASPQAVNQPQHF.

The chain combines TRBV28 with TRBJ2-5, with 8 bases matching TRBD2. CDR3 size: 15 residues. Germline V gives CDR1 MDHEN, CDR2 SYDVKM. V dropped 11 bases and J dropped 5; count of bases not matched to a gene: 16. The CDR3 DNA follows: TGTGCCGCAGGGCGGGGGGTGGCAGGGACGGAGACCCAGTACTTC. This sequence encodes CAAGRGVAGTETQYF.

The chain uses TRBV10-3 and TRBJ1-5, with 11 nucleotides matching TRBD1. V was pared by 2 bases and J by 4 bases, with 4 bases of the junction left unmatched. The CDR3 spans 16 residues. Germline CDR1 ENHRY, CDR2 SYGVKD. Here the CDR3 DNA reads TGTGCCATCAGTGAGGCGGGACAGGGGGTAAATCAGCCCCAGCATTTT. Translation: CAISEAGQGVNQPQHF.

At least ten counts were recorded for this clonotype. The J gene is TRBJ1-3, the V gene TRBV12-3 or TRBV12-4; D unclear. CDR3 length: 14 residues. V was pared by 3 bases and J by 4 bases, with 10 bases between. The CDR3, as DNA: TGTGCCAGCAGTTTGTCCGACCGAGGAAACACCATATATTTT. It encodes CASSLSDRGNTIYF.

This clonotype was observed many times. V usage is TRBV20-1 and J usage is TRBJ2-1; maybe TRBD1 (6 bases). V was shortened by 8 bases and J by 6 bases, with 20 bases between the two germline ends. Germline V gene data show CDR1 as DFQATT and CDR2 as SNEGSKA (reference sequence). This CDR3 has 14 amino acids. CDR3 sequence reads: CSQRQAIRGNEQFF. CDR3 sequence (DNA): TGCAGTCAAAGACAGGCCATAAGGGGCAATGAGCAGTTCTTC.

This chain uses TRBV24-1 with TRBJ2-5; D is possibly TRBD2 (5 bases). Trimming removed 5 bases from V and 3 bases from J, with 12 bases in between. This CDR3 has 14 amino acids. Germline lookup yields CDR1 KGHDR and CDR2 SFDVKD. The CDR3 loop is CATSATNGKETQYF. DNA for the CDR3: TGTGCCACCAGTGCGACTAACGGTAAAGAGACCCAGTACTTC.

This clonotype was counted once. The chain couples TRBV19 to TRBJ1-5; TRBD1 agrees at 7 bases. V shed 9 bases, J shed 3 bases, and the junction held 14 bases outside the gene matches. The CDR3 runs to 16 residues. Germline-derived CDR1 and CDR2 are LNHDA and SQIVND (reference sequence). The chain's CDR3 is CASTTGIERSNQPQHF. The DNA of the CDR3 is TGTGCCAGCACGACAGGGATTGAGCGCTCCAATCAGCCCCAGCATTTT.

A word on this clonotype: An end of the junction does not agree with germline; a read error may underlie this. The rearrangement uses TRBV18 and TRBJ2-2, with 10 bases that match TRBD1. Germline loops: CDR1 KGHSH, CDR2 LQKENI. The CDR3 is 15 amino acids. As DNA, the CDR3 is TGTGCCAGCTCACTCCGGACAGGGGGTGCCGGGGGGCTGTTTTTT. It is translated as CASSLRTGGAGGLFF.

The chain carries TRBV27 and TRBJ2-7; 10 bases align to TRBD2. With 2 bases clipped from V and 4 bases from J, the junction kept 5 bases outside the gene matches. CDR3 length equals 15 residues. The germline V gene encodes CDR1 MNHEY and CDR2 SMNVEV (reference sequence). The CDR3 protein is CASSLLAGERYEQYF. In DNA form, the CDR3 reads TGTGCCAGCAGTTTACTAGCGGGAGAGAGGTACGAGCAGTACTTC.

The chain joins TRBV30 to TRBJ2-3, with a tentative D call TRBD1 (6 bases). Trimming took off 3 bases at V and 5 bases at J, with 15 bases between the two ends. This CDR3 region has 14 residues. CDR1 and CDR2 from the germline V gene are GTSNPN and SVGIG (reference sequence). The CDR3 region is CAWRVRGREDTQYF. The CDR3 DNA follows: TGTGCCTGGAGGGTCAGGGGTCGGGAAGATACGCAGTATTTT.